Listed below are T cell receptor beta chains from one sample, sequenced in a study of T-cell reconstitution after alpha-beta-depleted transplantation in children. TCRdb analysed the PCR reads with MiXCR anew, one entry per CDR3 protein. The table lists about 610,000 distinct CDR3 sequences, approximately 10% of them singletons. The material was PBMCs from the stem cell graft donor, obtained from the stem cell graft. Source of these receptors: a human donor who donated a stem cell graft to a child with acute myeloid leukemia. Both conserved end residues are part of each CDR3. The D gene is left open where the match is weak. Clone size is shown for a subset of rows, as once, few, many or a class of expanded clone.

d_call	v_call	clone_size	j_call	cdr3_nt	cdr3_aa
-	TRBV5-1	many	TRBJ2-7	TGCGCCAGCAGCTTGGTTGACCGGGGGCTTAACTACGAGCAGTACTTC	CASSLVDRGLNYEQYF
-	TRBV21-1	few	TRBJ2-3	TGTGCCAGCAGCAGAGTAGTGGGAGGGCCTAGCACAGATACGCAGTATTTT	CASSRVVGGPSTDTQYF
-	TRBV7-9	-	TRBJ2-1	TGTGCCAGCAGCTTTCGGGACGCGAACAATGAGCAGTTCTTC	CASSFRDANNEQFF
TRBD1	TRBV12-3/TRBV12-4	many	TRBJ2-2	TGTGCCAGCAGCGGGACAGGTCGAGGGACCGGGGAGCTGTTTTTT	CASSGTGRGTGELFF
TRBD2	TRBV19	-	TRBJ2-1	TGTGCCAGTAGTAAAATTAGCGGGAGGGCCAATGAGCAGTTCTTC	CASSKISGRANEQFF
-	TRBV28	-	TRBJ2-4	TGTGCCAGCAGTCCTTACGGAACGGGAGCCAAAAACATTCAGTACTTC	CASSPYGTGAKNIQYF
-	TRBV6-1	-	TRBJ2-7	TGTGCCAGCAGTCCCCACCCGGGCGAACCCTCCTACGAGCAGTACTTC	CASSPHPGEPSYEQYF
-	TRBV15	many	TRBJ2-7	TGTGCCACCAGCAGAGATGGGCTTAGCTACGAGCAGTACTTC	CATSRDGLSYEQYF
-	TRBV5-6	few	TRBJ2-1	TGTGCCAGCAGCGACCCTGGTCAGCGGGTAGTCTCCTACAATGAGCAGTTCTTC	CASSDPGQRVVSYNEQFF
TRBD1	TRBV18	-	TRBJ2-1	TGTGCCAGCTCACCCAGGGGGTTGGGGATTGAGCAGTTCTTC	CASSPRGLGIEQFF
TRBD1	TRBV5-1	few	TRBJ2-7	TGCGCCAGCAGCTTCGGGACAGGCCAGGAGCAGTACTTC	CASSFGTGQEQYF
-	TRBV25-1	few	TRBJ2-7	TGTGCCAGCAGTGAAGCCTTCCAGCAGTACTTC	CASSEAFQQYF
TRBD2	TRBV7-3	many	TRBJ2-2	TGTGCCAGCAGCTCCCGGACTAGCGGGAGTAACACCGGGGAGCTGTTTTTT	CASSSRTSGSNTGELFF
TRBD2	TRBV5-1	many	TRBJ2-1	TGCGCCAGCAGCCCCAACTCCGGGACTACCACTCTCAATGAGCAGTTCTTC	CASSPNSGTTTLNEQFF
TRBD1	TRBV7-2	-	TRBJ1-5	TGTGCCAGCAGCAGGGACAGGGGCAATCAGCCCCAGCATTTT	CASSRDRGNQPQHF
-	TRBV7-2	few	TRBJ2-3	TGTGCCAGCAGCCTACAAGGGGGGCCAACAGATACGCAGTATTTT	CASSLQGGPTDTQYF
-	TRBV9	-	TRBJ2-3	TGTGCCAGCAGCTCCGGGACCCTAGGGGGTTTTACTAGCACAGATACGCAGTATTTT	CASSSGTLGGFTSTDTQYF
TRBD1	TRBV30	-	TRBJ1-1	TGTGCCAGTGACAGGGAAAAAGCTTTCTTT	CASDREKAFF
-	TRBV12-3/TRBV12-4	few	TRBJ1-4	TGTGCCAGCAGTTTCGGGTTGGTAGAACTGTTTTTT	CASSFGLVELFF
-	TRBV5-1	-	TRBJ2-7	TGCGCCAGCAGCTTGGACAGGGAGACGTCGGAAGGGGCCGACTTC	CASSLDRETSEGADF
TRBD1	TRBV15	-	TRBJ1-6	TGTGCCACCAGCAGAGGGGACAGCCTAGCAGATTCACCCCTCCACTTT	CATSRGDSLADSPLHF
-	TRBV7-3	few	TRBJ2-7	TGTGCCAGCAGCTCCCAGGGCGGTTCCGCCTACGAGCAGTACTTC	CASSSQGGSAYEQYF
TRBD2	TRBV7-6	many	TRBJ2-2	TGTGCCAGCAGCCCCAGCGGGGAATGGATCGGGGAGCTGTTTTTT	CASSPSGEWIGELFF
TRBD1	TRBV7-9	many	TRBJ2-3	TGTGCCAGCAGCCCAGGACAGGGGGAGGCAGATACGCAGTATTTT	CASSPGQGEADTQYF
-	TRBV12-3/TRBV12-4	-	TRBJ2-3	TGTGCCAGCAGTTTAGCGCTGGCTAGCGGCACAGATACGCAGTATTTT	CASSLALASGTDTQYF
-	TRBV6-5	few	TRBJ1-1	TGTGCCAGCAGTTACTCTCCAGGGAACACTGAAGCTTTCTTT	CASSYSPGNTEAFF
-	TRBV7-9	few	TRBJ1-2	TGTGCCAGCAGCTTTGGACTGTATTACACCTTC	CASSFGLYYTF
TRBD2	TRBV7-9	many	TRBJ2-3	TGTGCCAGCAGCTCGGGACTAGCGGGAGCAGGTACGCAGTATTTT	CASSSGLAGAGTQYF
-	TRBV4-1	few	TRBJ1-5	TGCGCCAGCAGCCAGGACGGAGGGGACAATCAGCCCCAGCATTTT	CASSQDGGDNQPQHF
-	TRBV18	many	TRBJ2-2	TGTGCCAGCTCAAGCAGGGCGGTCACCGGGGAGCTGTTTTTT	CASSSRAVTGELFF
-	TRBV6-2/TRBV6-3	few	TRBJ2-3	TGTGCCAGCGGCTATGACGCCACCCGGGATACGCAGTATTTT	CASGYDATRDTQYF
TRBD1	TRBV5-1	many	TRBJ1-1	TGCGCCAGCAGCTTGCAGGGGGGCACTGAAGCTTTCTTT	CASSLQGGTEAFF
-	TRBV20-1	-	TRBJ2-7	TGCAGTGCTAGAGCTCTTGTAGGGAGCTACGAGCAGTACTTC	CSARALVGSYEQYF
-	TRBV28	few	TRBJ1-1	TGTGCCAGCAGTTTACCCTTTGAAGCTTTCTTT	CASSLPFEAFF
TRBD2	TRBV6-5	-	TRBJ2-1	TGTGCCAGCAGTTACTGGAAAGCGGGGGTGAACAATGAGCAGTTCTTC	CASSYWKAGVNNEQFF
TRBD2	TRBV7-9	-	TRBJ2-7	TGTGCCAGCAGCTTACCGACAGGGTCTAGGACTAGCGGGAGAACGTCCTACGAGCAGTACTTC	CASSLPTGSRTSGRTSYEQYF
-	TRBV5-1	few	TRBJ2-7	TGCGCCAGCAGCTCTCCAAGAGGCACCTACGAGCAGTACTTC	CASSSPRGTYEQYF
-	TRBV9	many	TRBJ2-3	TGTGCCAGCAGCGTAGAGGCAGGACAACAGGGAGATACGCAGTATTTT	CASSVEAGQQGDTQYF
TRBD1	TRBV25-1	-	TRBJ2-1	TGTGCCAGCAGCGACCCTCTAAGTGAATATGGGACAGGGGGCAATGAGCAGTTCTTC	CASSDPLSEYGTGGNEQFF
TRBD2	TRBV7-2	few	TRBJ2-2	TGTGCCAGCAGCATACGGGGGGGAAACACCGGGGAGCTGTTTTTT	CASSIRGGNTGELFF
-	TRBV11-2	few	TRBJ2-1	TGTGCCAGCAGCTTGCAGGCCAGCTCCTACAATGAGCAGTTCTTC	CASSLQASSYNEQFF
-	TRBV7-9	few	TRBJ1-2	TGTGCCAGCAGCCCCCAGGGCCAGGTGTCCTATGGCTACACCTTC	CASSPQGQVSYGYTF
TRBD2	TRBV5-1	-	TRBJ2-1	TGCGCCAGCAGCACCAATAGCGGGGCCTACAATGAGCAGTTCTTC	CASSTNSGAYNEQFF
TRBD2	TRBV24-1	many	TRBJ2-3	TGTGCCACCTCGGCGGCGGGAGGAGGGACAGATACGCAGTATTTT	CATSAAGGGTDTQYF
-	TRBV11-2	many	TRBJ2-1	TGTGCCAGCAGTTATGCCAGCGCTTTAGGGAATGAGCAGTTCTTC	CASSYASALGNEQFF
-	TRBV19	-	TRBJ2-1	TGTGCCAGTAGTTTGGGGGCCCCGTACAATGAGCAGTTCTTC	CASSLGAPYNEQFF
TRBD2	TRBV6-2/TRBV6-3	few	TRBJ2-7	TGTGCCAGCACTTGGACTAGCGGGAACTCCTACGAGCAGTACTTC	CASTWTSGNSYEQYF
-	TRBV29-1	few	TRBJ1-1	TGCAGCGTTGATAAGGGGACTGAAGCTTTCTTT	CSVDKGTEAFF
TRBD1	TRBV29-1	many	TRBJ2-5	TGCAGCGTTGAAGGGTCGACAGGGGATAAAGAGACCCAGTACTTC	CSVEGSTGDKETQYF
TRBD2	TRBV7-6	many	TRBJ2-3	TGTGCCAGCAGCTTAGGGTCAGCGGGAGGGCAGGCAGATACGCAGTATTTT	CASSLGSAGGQADTQYF